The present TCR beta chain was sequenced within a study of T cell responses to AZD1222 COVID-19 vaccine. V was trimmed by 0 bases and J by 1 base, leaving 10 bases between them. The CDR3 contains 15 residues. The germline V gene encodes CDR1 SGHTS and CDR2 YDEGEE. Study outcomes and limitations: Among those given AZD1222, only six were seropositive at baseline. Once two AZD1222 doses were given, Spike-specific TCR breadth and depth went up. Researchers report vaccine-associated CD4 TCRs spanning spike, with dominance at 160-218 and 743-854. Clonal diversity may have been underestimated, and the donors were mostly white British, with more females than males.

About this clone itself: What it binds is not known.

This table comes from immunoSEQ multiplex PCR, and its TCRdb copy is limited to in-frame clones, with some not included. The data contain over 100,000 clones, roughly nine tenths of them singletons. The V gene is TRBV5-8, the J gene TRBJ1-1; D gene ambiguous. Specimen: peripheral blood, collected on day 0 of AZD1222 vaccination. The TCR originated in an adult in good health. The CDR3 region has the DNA TGTGCCAGCAGCTTGGGGGCCAGGTCGAACACTGAAGCTTTCTTT. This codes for CASSLGARSNTEAFF.